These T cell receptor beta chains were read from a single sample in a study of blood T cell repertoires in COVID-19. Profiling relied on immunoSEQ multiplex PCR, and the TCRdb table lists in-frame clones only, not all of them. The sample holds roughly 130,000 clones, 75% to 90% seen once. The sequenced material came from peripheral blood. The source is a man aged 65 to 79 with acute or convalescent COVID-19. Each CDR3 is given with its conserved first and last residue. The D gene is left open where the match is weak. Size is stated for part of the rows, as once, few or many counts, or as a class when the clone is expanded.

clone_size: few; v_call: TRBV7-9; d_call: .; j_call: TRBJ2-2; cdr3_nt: TGTGCCAGCAGCGGCGGGACCGTGAACACCGGGGAGCTGTTTTTT; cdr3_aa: CASSGGTVNTGELFF
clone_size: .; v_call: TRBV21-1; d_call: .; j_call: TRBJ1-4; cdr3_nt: TGTGCCAGCAGCAGGCCGACAGGGGCCTATGAAAAACTGTTTTTT; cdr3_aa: CASSRPTGAYEKLFF
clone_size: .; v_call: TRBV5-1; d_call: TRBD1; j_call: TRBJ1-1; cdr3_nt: TGCGCCAGCAGCTTTTCGGGACAGGGCACTGAAGCTTTCTTT; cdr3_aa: CASSFSGQGTEAFF
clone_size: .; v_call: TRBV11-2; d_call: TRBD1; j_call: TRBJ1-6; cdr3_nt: TGTGCCAGCCCCTGCCCAGGGGGAGAGATTTCACCCCTCCACTTT; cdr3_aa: CASPCPGGEISPLHF
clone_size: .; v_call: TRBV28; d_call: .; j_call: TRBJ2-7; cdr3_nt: TGTGCCAGCAGCTGGGGGAACGGGGGGCTCTCCTACGAGCAGTACTTC; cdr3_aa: CASSWGNGGLSYEQYF
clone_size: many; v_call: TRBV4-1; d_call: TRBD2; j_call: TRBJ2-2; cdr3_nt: TGCGCCAGCAGCAGACTAGCGGGGGGGAACACCGGGGAGCTGTTTTTT; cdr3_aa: CASSRLAGGNTGELFF
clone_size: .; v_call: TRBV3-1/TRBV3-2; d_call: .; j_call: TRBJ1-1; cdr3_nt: TGTGCCAGCAGCCCACATGACAGACCGAACACTGAAGCTTTCTTT; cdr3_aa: CASSPHDRPNTEAFF
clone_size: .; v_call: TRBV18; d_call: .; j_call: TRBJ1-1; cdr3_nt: TGTGCCAGCTCCCCAAACAGGGCGACCACTGAAGCTTTCTTT; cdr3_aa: CASSPNRATTEAFF
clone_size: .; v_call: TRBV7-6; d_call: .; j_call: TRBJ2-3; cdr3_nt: TGTGCCAGCAGCCTACGCGCGGCCCCAGATACGCAGTATTTT; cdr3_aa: CASSLRAAPDTQYF
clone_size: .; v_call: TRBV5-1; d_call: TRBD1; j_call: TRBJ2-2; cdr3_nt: TGCGCCAGCAGCTTGTCCCCGCAGGGGGCTAACGGGGAGCTGTTTTTT; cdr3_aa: CASSLSPQGANGELFF
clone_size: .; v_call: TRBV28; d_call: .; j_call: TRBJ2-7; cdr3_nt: TGTGCCAGCAGCAGACAGCCCCTTGGGCAGTACTTC; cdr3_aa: CASSRQPLGQYF
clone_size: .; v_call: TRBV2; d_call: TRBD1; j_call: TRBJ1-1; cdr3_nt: TGTGCCAGCACTGTGGACAGGGAGGTGAACACTGAAGCTTTCTTT; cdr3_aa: CASTVDREVNTEAFF
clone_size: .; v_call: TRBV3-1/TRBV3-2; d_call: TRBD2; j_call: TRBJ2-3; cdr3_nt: TGTGCCAGCACCAGGGCTAGCGGGGCCGGGGCAGATACGCAGTATTTT; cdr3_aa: CASTRASGAGADTQYF
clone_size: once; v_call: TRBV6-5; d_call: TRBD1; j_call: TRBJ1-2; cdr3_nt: TGTGCCAGCAGCCCCCCTACAGGGGGCGCTTCTGGCTACACCTTC; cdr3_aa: CASSPPTGGASGYTF
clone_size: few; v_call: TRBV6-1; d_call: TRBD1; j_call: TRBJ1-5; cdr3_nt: TGTGCCAGCAGTGAAGGAGCGGACAGGGGCAATCAGCCCCAGCATTTT; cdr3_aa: CASSEGADRGNQPQHF
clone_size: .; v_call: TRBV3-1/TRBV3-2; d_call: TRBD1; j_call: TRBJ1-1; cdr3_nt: TGTGCCAGCAGCCAAAGGGGACAGGGGGCTGAAGCTTTCTTT; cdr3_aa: CASSQRGQGAEAFF
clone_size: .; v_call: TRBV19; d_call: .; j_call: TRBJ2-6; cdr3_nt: TGTGCCAGTGCAGGGGGGGCCAACGTCCTGACTTTC; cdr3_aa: CASAGGANVLTF
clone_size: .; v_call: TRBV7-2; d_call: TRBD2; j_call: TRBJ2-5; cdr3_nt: TGTGCCAGCAGATTTAGCGGGACCGTCCAAGAGACCCAGTACTTC; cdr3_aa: CASRFSGTVQETQYF
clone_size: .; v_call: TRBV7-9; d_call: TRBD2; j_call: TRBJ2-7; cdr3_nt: TGTGCCAGCAGCTTAGACGGACTAGCTTCCTACGAGCAGTACTTC; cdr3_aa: CASSLDGLASYEQYF
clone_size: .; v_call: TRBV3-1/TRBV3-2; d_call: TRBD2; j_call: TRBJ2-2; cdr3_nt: TGTGCCAGCAGCCAAAGGACTAGCGGGGGGGCCCGGGAGCTGTTTTTT; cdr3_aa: CASSQRTSGGARELFF
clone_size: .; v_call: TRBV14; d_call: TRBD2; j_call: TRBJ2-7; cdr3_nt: TGTGCCAGCAGCCCCCTAGCGGGGGACTACGAGCAGTACTTC; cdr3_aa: CASSPLAGDYEQYF
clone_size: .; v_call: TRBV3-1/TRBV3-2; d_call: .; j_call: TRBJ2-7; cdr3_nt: TGTGCCAGCAGCCCAGCGGGCGGCCGGGGGACCTACGAGCAGTACTTC; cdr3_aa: CASSPAGGRGTYEQYF
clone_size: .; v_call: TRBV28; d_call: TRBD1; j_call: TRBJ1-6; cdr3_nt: TGTGCCAGCACCACACCCCTACAGGGGGTGAATTCACCCCTCCACTTT; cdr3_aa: CASTTPLQGVNSPLHF
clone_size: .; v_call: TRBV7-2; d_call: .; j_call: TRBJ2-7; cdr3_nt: TGTGCCAGCAGCTTTATTGTATCCTACGAGCAGTACTTC; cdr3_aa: CASSFIVSYEQYF
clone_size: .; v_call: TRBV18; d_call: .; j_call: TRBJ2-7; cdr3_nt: TGTGCCAGCTCACCAGCGAGGCCCTCCTACGAGCAGTACTTC; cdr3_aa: CASSPARPSYEQYF
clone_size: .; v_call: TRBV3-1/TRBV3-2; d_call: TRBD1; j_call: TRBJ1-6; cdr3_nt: TGTGCCAGCAGCCAAGATCCTCCGGGACAGGGGAATTCACCCCTCCACTTT; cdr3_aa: CASSQDPPGQGNSPLHF
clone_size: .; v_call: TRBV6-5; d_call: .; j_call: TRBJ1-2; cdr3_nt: TGTGCCAGCAGTTACTCTGGGGCCCGTCGGGGCTACACCTTC; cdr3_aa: CASSYSGARRGYTF
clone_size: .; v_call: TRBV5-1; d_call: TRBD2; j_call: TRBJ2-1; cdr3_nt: TGCGCCAGCAGCTTGTACTCGGGGGGAAATGAGCAGTTCTTC; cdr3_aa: CASSLYSGGNEQFF
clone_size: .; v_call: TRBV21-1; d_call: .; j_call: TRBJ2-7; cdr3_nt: TGTGCCAGCAGCAAACGCTCTCTAGCGCCCACTTACTACGAGCAGTACTTC; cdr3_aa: CASSKRSLAPTYYEQYF
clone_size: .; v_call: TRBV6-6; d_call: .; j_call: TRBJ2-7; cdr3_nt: TGTGCCAGCAGTTACAGTCCCAGGGGCTCCTACGAGCAGTACTTC; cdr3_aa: CASSYSPRGSYEQYF
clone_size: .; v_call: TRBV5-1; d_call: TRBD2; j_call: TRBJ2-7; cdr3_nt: TGCGCCAGCAGCTTGGCCAGCGGGGGCTCCTACGAGCAGTACTTC; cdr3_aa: CASSLASGGSYEQYF
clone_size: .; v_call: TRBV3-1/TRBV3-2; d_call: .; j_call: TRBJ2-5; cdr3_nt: TGTGCCAGCAGCCTTGGACGGGGGGAGACCCAGTACTTC; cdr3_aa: CASSLGRGETQYF
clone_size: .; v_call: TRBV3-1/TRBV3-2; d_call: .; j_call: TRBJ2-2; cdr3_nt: TGTGCCAGCAGCCCCAGCACCGGGGAGCTGTTTTTT; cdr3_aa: CASSPSTGELFF
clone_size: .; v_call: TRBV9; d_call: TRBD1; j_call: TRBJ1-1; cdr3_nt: TGTGCCAGCAGCGTAGTACAGGGGGTGGACACTGAAGCTTTCTTT; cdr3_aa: CASSVVQGVDTEAFF
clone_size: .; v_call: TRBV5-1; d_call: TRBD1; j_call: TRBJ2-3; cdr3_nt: TGCGCCAGCAGATCGACAGGGGGATCTACAGATACGCAGTATTTT; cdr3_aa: CASRSTGGSTDTQYF
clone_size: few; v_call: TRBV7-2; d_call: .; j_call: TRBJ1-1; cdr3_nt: TGTGCCAGCAGCTTACGTTACAGGACTGAAGCTTTCTTT; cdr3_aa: CASSLRYRTEAFF
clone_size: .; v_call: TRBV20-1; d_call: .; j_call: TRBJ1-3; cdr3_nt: TGCAGTGCTAGTAGGGGGAGAGGTAACACCATATATTTT; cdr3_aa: CSASRGRGNTIYF
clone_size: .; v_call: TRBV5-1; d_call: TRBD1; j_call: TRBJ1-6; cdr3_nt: TGCGCCAGCAGCGAGGGACAGGGAAGGAATTCACCCCTCCACTTT; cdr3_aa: CASSEGQGRNSPLHF
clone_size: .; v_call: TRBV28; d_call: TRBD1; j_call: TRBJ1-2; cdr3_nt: TGTGCCAGCAGTCGGACAGGGGTTGGCTACACCTTC; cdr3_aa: CASSRTGVGYTF
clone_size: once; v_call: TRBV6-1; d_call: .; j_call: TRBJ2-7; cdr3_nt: TGTGCCAGCAGTGAAGACGTCAGAAGCTACGAGCAGTACTTC; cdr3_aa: CASSEDVRSYEQYF
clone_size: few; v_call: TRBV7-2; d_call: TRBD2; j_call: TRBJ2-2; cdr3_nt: TGTGCCAGCAGTCTTAGCGGGGGGACCGGGGAGCTGTTTTTT; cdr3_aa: CASSLSGGTGELFF
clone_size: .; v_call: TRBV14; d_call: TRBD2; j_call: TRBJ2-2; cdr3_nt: TGTGCCAGCAGCCATCACGGACTAGCGGGGGCCCTTAACACCGGGGAGCTGTTTTTT; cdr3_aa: CASSHHGLAGALNTGELFF
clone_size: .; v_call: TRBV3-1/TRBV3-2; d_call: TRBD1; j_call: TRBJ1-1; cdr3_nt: TGTGCCAGCAGCCAAGATCCTGGGACAGGGTCGGCATCTTTCTTT; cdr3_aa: CASSQDPGTGSASFF
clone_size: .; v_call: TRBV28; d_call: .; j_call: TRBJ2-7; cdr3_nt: TGTGCCAGCGCATTGGCCGCCGGGACAATCAACGAGCAGTACTTC; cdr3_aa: CASALAAGTINEQYF
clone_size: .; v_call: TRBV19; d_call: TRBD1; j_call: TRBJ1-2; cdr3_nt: TGTGCCAGTAGTACAGGGGGCGTTTTCGACTACACCTTC; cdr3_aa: CASSTGGVFDYTF
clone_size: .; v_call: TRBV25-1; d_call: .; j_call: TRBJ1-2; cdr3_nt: TGTGCCAGCAGTGTGGGACACTTTGTGGGCTACACCTTC; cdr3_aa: CASSVGHFVGYTF
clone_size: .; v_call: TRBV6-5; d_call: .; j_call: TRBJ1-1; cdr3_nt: TGTGCCAGCAGTTTACAGGGTTGGTACACTGAAGCTTTCTTT; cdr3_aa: CASSLQGWYTEAFF
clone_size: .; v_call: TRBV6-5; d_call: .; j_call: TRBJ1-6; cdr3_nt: TGTGCCAGCAGTTCTCAACAGGGAAGGAATTCACCCCTCCACTTT; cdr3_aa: CASSSQQGRNSPLHF
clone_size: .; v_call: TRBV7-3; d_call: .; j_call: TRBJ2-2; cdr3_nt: TGTGCCAGCAGCTTGTCTCAGATAGCAGACACCGGGGAGCTGTTTTTT; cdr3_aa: CASSLSQIADTGELFF
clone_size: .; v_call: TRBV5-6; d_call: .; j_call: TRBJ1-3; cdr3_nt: TGTGCCAGCAGTCAGGGTACCCTACACACCATATATTTT; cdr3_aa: CASSQGTLHTIYF
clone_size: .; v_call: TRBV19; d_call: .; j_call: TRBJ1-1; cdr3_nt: TGTGCCAGTACGAACAGGCTCATGAACACTGAAGCTTTCTTT; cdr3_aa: CASTNRLMNTEAFF
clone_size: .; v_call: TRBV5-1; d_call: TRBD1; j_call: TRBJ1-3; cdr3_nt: TGCGCCAGCAGCTGGAAGACAGGGGGTGGAAACACCATATATTTT; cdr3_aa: CASSWKTGGGNTIYF
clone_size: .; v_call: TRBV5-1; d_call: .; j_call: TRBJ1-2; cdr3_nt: TGCGCCAGCAGCTTGTACAGGTCTGACTATGGCTACACCTTC; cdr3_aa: CASSLYRSDYGYTF